This TCR beta chain stems from a study of T cell responses to AZD1222 COVID-19 vaccine. Broader study findings: Nearly half of spike-specific TCRs reportedly go after variant regions that carry no mutations. An increase in Spike-specific TCR breadth and depth was observed after two AZD1222 doses.

On this clone: Its antigen is unknown.

The repertoire was sequenced with immunoSEQ multiplex PCR; TCRdb's copy has only in-frame clones and lacks some. The data show fewer than 120,000 clones, with around 89% seen just once and 1.6% held by the top ten. Trimming removed 1 base from V and 8 bases from J, with 15 bases in between. Per germline, CDR1 SGHTS and CDR2 YDEGEE. CDR3 length: 14 amino acids. The sequences come from peripheral blood, collected on day 0 of AZD1222 vaccination. The V gene is TRBV5-8, the J gene TRBJ1-2; D is undetermined. This clonotype originated in an adult in good health. DNA of the CDR3: TGTGCCAGCAGCTTGCTTGTCGGCAGGCTGGGCTACACCTTC. Encoded protein: CASSLLVGRLGYTF.